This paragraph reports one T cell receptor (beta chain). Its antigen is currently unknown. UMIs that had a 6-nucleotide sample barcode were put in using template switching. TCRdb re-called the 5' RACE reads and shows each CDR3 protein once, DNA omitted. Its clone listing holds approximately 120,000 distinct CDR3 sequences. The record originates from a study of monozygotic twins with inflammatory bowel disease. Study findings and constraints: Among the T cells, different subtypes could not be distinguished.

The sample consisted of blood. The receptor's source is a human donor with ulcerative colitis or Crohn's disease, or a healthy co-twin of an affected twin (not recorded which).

CDR3 amino acids: CASSQGSYNEQFF. This sequence joins TRBV3-1 and TRBJ2-1. The CDR3 loop spans 13 amino acids. From germline, CDR1 is LGHDT and CDR2 YNNKEL (reference sequence).